The clone carrying this TCR beta chain was found once. Replicate PCRs for unsorted PBMC used roughly 300 ng DNA (roughly 29,000 T cell genomes). Authors' methods: Owing to the provision of junction-only sequences devoid of quality scores by immunoSEQ, filtering differed. Assay used: immunoSEQ multiplex PCR; TCRdb lists only in-frame clones, some missing. V, J and clone size are those of that table, while D and trimming were read from the DNA. The sample lists fewer than 550,000 clones; 75% to 80% were seen once. Genomic DNA from unsorted samples was obtained from 83 million or so PBMCs (per sample). This record belongs to a study of shared clonotypes between healthy human individuals. CDR1 is SQVTM and CDR2 is ANQGSEA in the germline V gene. CDR3 length equals 13 residues.

The sequencing sample was made of PBMCs. The chain is built from TRBV29-1 and TRBJ2-5, with 10 bases that match TRBD1. The last part of the DNA fits TRBJ2-7 better; the J call may be wrong. The receptor was derived from a middle-aged woman in good health. Some clones in this sample may be carry-over from other donors' samples. As DNA, the CDR3 is TGCAGCGTCCCCGGGACAGGGGTCGACGAGCAGTACTTC. Its translation: CSVPGTGVDEQYF.